A single sample is the source of the 8 T cell receptor beta chains below, sequenced in a study of T cells in Graves' hyperthyroidism and ophthalmopathy. RNA transcripts served as the template for amplifying TCR beta CDR3 regions. HTBI primers were the set used in a first-round RT-PCR of the TCR CDR3. TCRdb re-derived calls from the multiplex PCR reads in MiXCR, one entry per CDR3 protein. The sample lists some 740,000 distinct CDR3 sequences; approximately 15% were seen once. Sequenced: blood. The receptor set was obtained from a woman aged 18-35 years with Graves' hyperthyroidism.

The chain combines TRBV15 with TRBJ2-1, with TRBD2 matching over 12 bases. The CDR3 contains 17 residues. Unmatched junction bases numbered 13, after V lost 4 bases and J lost 9 bases. Germline loops: CDR1 LNHNV, CDR2 YYDKDF (reference sequence). The CDR3 spells CATSTTWTSGTWGEQFF. The CDR3 DNA reads as TGTGCCACCAGCACCACTTGGACTAGCGGGACCTGGGGTGAGCAGTTCTTC.

This clonotype was detected only a few times. The chain links TRBV19 to TRBJ2-7, with TRBD2 matching 13 bases. After removal of 1 base from V and 1 base from J, the junction contained 1 base not matched to a gene. Germline V gene sequence: CDR1 LNHDA, CDR2 SQIVND (reference sequence). The CDR3 consists of 16 residues. In DNA, the CDR3 is TGTGCCAGTAGTATAGGGGGACTAGCGGGATCCTACGAGCAGTACTTC. Translating it yields CASSIGGLAGSYEQYF.

The chain recombines TRBV27 with TRBJ2-5; D unresolved. Germline V CDR1 and CDR2: MNHEY, SMNVEV (reference sequence). This CDR3 has 12 residues. Between the trimmed V and J ends, which lost 6 bases and 4 bases, there was a span of 9 bases. The CDR3 coding sequence is TGTGCCAGCAGCACCGACGGAGAGACCCAGTACTTC. Its translation is CASSTDGETQYF.

This clonotype was seen ten or more times. This rearrangement joins TRBV27 to TRBJ1-1, with a tentative D call TRBD1 (6 bases). Germline V gives CDR1 MNHEY, CDR2 SMNVEV (reference sequence). The germline V and J ends were trimmed by 6 bases and 11 bases, with 25 bases remaining between them. This CDR3 contains 15 residues. The CDR3 loop reads CASRRVGTRYIGAFF. Written as DNA, the CDR3 is TGTGCCAGCAGGCGGGTCGGGACACGATACATAGGGGCTTTCTTT.

Ten or more counts support this clonotype. The rearrangement uses TRBV6-5 and TRBJ2-2, with no clear D. There are 14 residues in the CDR3. Germline lookup yields CDR1 MNHEY and CDR2 SVGAGI. The V and J ends lost 0 bases and 1 base respectively, with 3 bases between them. CDR3 sequence reads: CASSYSRNTGELFF. CDR3 nucleotide sequence: TGTGCCAGCAGTTACTCCCGGAACACCGGGGAGCTGTTTTTT.

This clonotype was observed at least ten times. V and J are TRBV20-1 and TRBJ1-5, with D possibly matching TRBD1 (5 bases). Germline CDR1 DFQATT, CDR2 SNEGSKA (reference sequence). The CDR3 is 15 amino acids. V lost 1 base, J lost 7 bases, and 17 bases lay in between. The CDR3, as DNA: TGCAGTGCTAGAGCCCACAACTCAGGGAACCAGCCCCAGCATTTT. Residues: CSARAHNSGNQPQHF.

On this clonotype itself: A read error may be the cause here, since a much bigger clone is one base away. The V and J genes are TRBV2 and TRBJ1-1; D possibly corresponds to TRBD1 (5 bases). CDR1 is SNHLY and CDR2 is FYNNEI in the germline V gene. The CDR3 extends over 15 amino acids. V was trimmed by 5 bases and J by 0 bases, leaving 13 bases between them. CDR3 in DNA: TGTGCCAGCAGTAGGTTACGGGGCATGAACACTGAAGCTTTCTTT. Translating it yields CASSRLRGMNTEAFF.

The sample holds a few counts of this clonotype. The rearrangement links TRBV7-9 to TRBJ1-4, with D hard to call. Trimming shortened V by 3 bases and J by 0 bases, and 8 bases separated the two germline ends. Germline-derived CDR1 and CDR2 are SEHNR and FQNEAQ (reference sequence). The CDR3 sequence is 15 residues long. The CDR3 nucleotides are TGTGCCAGCAGCTTTGACTATGCAACTAATGAAAAACTGTTTTTT. This gives the protein CASSFDYATNEKLFF.